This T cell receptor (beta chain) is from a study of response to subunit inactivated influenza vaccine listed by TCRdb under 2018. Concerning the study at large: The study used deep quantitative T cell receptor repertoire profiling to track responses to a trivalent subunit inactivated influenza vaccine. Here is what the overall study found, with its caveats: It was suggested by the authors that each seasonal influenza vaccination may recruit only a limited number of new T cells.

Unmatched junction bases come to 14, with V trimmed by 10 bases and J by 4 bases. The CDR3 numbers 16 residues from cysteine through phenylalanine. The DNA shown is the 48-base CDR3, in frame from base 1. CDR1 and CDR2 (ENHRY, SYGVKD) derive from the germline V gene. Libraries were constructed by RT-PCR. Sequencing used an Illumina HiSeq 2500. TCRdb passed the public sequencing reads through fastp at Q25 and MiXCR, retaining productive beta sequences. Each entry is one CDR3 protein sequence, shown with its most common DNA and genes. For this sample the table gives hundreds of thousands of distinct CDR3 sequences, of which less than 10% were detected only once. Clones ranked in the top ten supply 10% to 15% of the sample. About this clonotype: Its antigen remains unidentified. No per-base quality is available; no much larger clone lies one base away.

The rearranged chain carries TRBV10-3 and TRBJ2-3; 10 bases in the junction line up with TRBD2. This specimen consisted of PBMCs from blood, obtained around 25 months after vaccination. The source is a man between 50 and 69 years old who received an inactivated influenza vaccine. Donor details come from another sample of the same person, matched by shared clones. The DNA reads TGTGCCACCCGGGTAGCGGGGGGTCTGAATTCAGATACGCAGTATTTT. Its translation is CATRVAGGLNSDTQYF.